A single sample gave rise to the 5 T cell receptor beta chains below, sequenced in a study of blood T cell repertoires in COVID-19. Repertoires were generated with immunoSEQ multiplex PCR, while TCRdb's copy carries only in-frame clones and drops some. The repertoire consists of more than 60,000 clones, with 88% occurring once and the leading ten covering roughly 40%. The sequencing input was peripheral blood. The source is a woman in her sixties with COVID-19, enrolled during active disease.

This clone was detected once. The V and J genes are TRBV28 and TRBJ2-2, with 12 bases aligning to TRBD2. This CDR3 contains 18 residues. Germline lookup yields CDR1 MDHEN and CDR2 SYDVKM. V gave up 0 bases and J gave up 7 bases; unmatched junction bases: 9. CDR3 sequence (DNA): TGTGCCAGCAGTTTATGGCCTAGCGGGGGGGATCGGAACGGGGAGCTGTTTTTT. Its protein product is CASSLWPSGGDRNGELFF.

This chain uses TRBV27 with TRBJ1-1; possibly TRBD1 for D (5 bases). Between the trimmed V and J ends, which lost 6 bases and 5 bases, there was a span of 13 bases. This CDR3 has 13 residues. The germline gives CDR1 MNHEY, CDR2 SMNVEV (reference sequence). The CDR3 protein is CASSPGGRTEAFF. The DNA of the CDR3 is TGTGCCAGCAGCCCGGGGGGGAGAACTGAAGCTTTCTTT.

The rearrangement links TRBV4-1 to TRBJ2-5; D may be TRBD1 (6 bases). The ends were cut back, 1 base at V and 5 bases at J, with 11 bases in the middle. Germline loops: CDR1 MGHRA, CDR2 YSYEKL. The CDR3 sequence is 14 residues long. The CDR3 spells CASSQGGQGETQYF. DNA for the CDR3: TGCGCCAGCAGCCAAGGGGGTCAGGGGGAGACCCAGTACTTC.

This chain uses TRBV5-6 with TRBJ1-1; perhaps TRBD1 as D (6 bases). The germline V gene encodes CDR1 SGHDT and CDR2 YYEEEE. The CDR3 is made up of 15 amino acids. V lost 4 bases and J lost 1, with 14 bases in between. CDR3 sequence (DNA): TGTGCCAGCAGCCCTACGACAGGATCGAACACTGAAGCTTTCTTT. Protein: CASSPTTGSNTEAFF. Full variable domain (remainder filled in from reference TRBV5-6 and TRBJ1-1): DAGVTQSPTHLIKTRGQQVTLRCSPKSGHDTVSWYQQALGQGPQFIFQYYEEEERQRGNFPDRFSGHQFPNYSSELNVNALLLGDSALYLCASSPTTGSNTEAFFGQGTRLTVV.

This chain links TRBV12-3 or TRBV12-4 with TRBJ2-7; TRBD2 aligns across 8 bases. With 1 base clipped from V and 11 bases from J, the junction kept 7 bases outside the gene matches. There are 13 residues in the CDR3. The CDR3 nucleotides read TGTGCCAGCAGTTTAGGGCCTCAACTAGCGGAGTACTTC. This translates into CASSLGPQLAEYF.